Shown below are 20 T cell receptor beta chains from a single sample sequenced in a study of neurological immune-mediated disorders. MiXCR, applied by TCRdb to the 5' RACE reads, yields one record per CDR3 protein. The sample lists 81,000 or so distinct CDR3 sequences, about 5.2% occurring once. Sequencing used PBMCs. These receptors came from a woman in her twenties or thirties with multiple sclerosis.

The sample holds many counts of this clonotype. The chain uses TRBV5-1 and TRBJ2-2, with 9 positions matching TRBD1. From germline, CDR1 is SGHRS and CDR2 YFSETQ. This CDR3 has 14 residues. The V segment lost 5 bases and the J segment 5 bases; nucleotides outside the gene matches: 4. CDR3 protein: CASRDRGSTGELFF. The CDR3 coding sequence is TGCGCCAGCAGGGACAGGGGCAGTACCGGGGAGCTGTTTTTT.

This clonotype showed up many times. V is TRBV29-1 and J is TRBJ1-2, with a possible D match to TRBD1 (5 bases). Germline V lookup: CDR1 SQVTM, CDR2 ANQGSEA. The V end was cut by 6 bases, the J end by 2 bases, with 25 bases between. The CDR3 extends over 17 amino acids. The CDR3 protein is CSVALGTGRYQNYGYTF. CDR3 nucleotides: TGCAGCGTGGCTCTTGGCACAGGAAGATATCAAAACTATGGCTACACCTTC.

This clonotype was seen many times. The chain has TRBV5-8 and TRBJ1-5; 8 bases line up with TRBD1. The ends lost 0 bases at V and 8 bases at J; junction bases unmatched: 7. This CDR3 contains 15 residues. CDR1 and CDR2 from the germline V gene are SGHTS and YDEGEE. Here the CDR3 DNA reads TGTGCCAGCAGCTTGGGGTCAGGGGGCGTGAAGCCCCAGCATTTT. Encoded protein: CASSLGSGGVKPQHF.

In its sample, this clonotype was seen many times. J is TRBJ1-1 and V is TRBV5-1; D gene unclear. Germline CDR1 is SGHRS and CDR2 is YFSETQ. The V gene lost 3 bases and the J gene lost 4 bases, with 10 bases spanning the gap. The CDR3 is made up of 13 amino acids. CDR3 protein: CASSSGDTTEAFF. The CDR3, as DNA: TGCGCCAGCAGCTCAGGTGACACCACTGAAGCTTTCTTT.

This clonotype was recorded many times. CDR3 loop: CASSLARGGTDTQYF. CDR3 coding DNA: TGCGCCAGCAGCTTGGCCCGGGGAGGCACAGATACGCAGTATTTT. The chain couples TRBV5-1 to TRBJ2-3, with D perhaps matching TRBD2 (5 bases). The CDR3 runs to 15 residues. V was pared by 0 bases and J by 1 base, with 9 bases between. The germline CDR1 and CDR2 sequences are SGHRS and YFSETQ. Full variable domain (missing parts from reference TRBV5-1 and TRBJ2-3): KAGVTQTPRYLIKTRGQQVTLSCSPISGHRSVSWYQQTPGQGLQFLFEYFSETQRNKGNFPGRFSGRQFSNSRSEMNVSTLELGDSALYLCASSLARGGTDTQYFGPGTRLTVL.

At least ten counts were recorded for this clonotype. CDR3 loop: CASSLTGLANTGELFF. CDR3 coding DNA: TGTGCCAGCAGCCTGACAGGGTTGGCGAACACCGGGGAGCTGTTTTTT. The rearrangement uses TRBV27 and TRBJ2-2, with TRBD1 identical over 7 bases. J gave up 0 bases and V 6 bases, and 7 bases lay outside the gene matches. Germline CDR1 MNHEY, CDR2 SMNVEV (reference sequence). The CDR3 runs to 16 residues.

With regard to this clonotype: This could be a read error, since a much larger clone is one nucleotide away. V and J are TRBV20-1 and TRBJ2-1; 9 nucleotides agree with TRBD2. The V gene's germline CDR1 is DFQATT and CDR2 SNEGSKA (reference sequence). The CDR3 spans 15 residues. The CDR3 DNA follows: TGCGGTGCTAGAGAGGCTAGCGGGGCCTACAATGAGCAGTTCTTC. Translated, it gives CGAREASGAYNEQFF.

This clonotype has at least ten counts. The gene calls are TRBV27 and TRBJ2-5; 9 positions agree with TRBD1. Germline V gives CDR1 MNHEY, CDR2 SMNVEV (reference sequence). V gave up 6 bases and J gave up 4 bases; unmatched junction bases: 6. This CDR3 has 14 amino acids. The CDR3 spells CASSPNRGRETQYF. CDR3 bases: TGTGCCAGCAGCCCAAACAGGGGGCGAGAGACCCAGTACTTC.

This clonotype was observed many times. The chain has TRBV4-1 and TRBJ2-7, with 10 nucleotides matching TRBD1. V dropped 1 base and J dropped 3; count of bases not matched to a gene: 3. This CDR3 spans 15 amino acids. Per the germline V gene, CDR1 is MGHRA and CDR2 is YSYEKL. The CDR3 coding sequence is TGCGCCAGCAGCCAAGGTCGGACAGGGGGCTACGAGCAGTACTTC. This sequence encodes CASSQGRTGGYEQYF.

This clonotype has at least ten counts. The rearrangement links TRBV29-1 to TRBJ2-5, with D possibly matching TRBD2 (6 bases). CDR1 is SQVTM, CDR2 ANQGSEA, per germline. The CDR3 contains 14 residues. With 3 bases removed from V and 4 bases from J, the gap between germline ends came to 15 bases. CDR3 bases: TGCAGCGTTGATCCCAAGTTTAGCGGAGAGACCCAGTACTTC. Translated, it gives CSVDPKFSGETQYF. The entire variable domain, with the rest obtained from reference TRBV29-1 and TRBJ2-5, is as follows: SAVISQKPSRDICQRGTSLTIQCQVDSQVTMMFWYRQQPGQSLTLIATANQGSEATYESGFVIDKFPISRPNLTFSTLTVSNMSPEDSSIYLCSVDPKFSGETQYFGPGTRLLVL.

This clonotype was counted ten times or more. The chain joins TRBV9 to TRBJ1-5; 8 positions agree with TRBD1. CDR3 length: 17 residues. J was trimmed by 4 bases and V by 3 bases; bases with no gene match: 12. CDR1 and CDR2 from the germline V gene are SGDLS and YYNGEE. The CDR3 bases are TGTGCCAGCAGCGCACCTCAGGACAGGGAAGGGAATCAGCCCCAGCATTTT. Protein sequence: CASSAPQDREGNQPQHF.

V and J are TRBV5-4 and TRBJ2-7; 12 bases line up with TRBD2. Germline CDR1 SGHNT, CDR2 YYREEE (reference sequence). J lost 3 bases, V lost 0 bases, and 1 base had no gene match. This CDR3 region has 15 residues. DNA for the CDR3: TGTGCCAGCAGCTTGGCGACTAGCGGGGGCTACGAGCAGTACTTC. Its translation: CASSLATSGGYEQYF.

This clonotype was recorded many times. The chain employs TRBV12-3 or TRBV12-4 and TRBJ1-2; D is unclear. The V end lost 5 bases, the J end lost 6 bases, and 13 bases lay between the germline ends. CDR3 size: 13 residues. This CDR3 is CASSLARFHGYTF. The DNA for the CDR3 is TGTGCCAGCAGTCTCGCCCGGTTCCATGGCTACACCTTC.

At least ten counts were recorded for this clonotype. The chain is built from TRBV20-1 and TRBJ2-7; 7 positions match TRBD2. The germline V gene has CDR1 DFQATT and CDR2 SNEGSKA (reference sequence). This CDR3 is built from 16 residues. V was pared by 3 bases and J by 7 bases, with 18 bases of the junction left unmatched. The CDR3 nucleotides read TGCAGTGCTAGCTTGGCGAGCGGGAAGTCTTATTTGGAGCAGTACTTC. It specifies CSASLASGKSYLEQYF.

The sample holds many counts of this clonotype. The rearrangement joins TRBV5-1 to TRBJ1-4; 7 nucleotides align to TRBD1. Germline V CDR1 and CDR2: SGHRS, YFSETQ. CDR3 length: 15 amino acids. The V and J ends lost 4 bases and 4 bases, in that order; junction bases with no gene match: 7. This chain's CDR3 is CASSVDRAFNEKLFF. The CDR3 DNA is TGCGCCAGCAGCGTCGACAGGGCTTTTAATGAAAAACTGTTTTTT.

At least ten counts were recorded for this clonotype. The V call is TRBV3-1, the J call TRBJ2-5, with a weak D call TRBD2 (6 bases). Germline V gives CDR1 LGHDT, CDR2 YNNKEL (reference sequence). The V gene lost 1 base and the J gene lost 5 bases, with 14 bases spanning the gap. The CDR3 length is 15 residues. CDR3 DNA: TGTGCCAGCAGCCAAGGGACTCCACGGGGGGAGACCCAGTACTTC. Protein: CASSQGTPRGETQYF.

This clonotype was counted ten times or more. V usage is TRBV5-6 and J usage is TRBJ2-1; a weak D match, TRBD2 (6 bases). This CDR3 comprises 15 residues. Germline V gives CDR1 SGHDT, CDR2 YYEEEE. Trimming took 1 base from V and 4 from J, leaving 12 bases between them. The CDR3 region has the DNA TGTGCCAGCAGCTTGCTTAGCGGCATATACAATGAGCAGTTCTTC. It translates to CASSLLSGIYNEQFF.

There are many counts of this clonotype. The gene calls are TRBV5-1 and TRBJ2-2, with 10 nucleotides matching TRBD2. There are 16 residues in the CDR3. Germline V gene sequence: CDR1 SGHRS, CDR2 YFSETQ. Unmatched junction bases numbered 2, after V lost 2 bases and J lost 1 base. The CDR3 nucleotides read TGCGCCAGCAGCTTTAGGACTAGCGGGAACACCGGGGAGCTGTTTTTT. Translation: CASSFRTSGNTGELFF.

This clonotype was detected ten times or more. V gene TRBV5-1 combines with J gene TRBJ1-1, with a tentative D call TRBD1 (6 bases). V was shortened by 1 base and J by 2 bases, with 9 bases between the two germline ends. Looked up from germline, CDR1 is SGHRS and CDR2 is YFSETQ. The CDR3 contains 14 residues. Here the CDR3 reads CASSLRGDNTEAFF. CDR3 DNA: TGCGCCAGCAGCTTGAGGGGGGATAACACTGAAGCTTTCTTT. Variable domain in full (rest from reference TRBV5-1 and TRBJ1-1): KAGVTQTPRYLIKTRGQQVTLSCSPISGHRSVSWYQQTPGQGLQFLFEYFSETQRNKGNFPGRFSGRQFSNSRSEMNVSTLELGDSALYLCASSLRGDNTEAFFGQGTRLTVV.

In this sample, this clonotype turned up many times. The CDR3 DNA sequence: TGCAGTGCTAGAGATCCGGGCCTCTATGGCTACACCTTC. Translation gives CSARDPGLYGYTF. The rearrangement uses TRBV20-1 and TRBJ1-2; no clear D gene. The length of the CDR3 is 13 residues. Germline CDR1 is DFQATT and CDR2 is SNEGSKA (reference sequence). V was shortened by 0 bases and J by 4 bases, with 9 bases between the two germline ends.